These 28 T cell receptor beta chains share one sample of origin, sequenced in a study of post-analysis software for immune sequencing data. The study's findings and limits: Among four to six TRBV segments more frequent in patients than controls were TRBV5-6, TRBV5-1 and TRBV20-1.

TCR beta cDNA libraries included unique molecular identifiers. TCRdb fed the PCR reads into MiXCR, producing one record per CDR3 protein. The table shows about 760,000 distinct CDR3 sequences, with about 27% occurring only once. These receptors are not linked to any known antigen. Sample: blood. The receptors shown here come from a girl between 5 and 17 years old with multiple sclerosis.

The gene calls are TRBV4-1 and TRBJ1-1; 9 nucleotides align to TRBD1. V lost 3 bases and J lost 5; bases outside the gene matches: 7. CDR1 MGHRA and CDR2 YSYEKL come from the germline V gene. This CDR3 region has 15 residues. The CDR3 reads CASSHLTGGGTEAFF. CDR3 bases: TGCGCCAGCAGCCACTTGACAGGGGGGGGGACTGAAGCTTTCTTT.

CDR3 residues: CASSVGPLRSGNTIYF. In DNA, the CDR3 is TGTGCCAGCAGCGTAGGCCCGCTCCGCTCTGGAAACACCATATATTTT. V usage is TRBV9 and J usage is TRBJ1-3; D ambiguous. Trimming took off 0 bases at V and 0 bases at J, with 10 bases between the two ends. This CDR3 region has 16 residues. The germline gives CDR1 SGDLS, CDR2 YYNGEE.

The J gene is TRBJ2-1, the V gene TRBV20-1, with 14 bases lining up with TRBD2. The germline V gene has CDR1 DFQATT and CDR2 SNEGSKA (reference sequence). CDR3 length: 16 residues. V lost 6 bases, J lost 1 base, and 5 bases stayed unmatched. The CDR3 DNA is TGCAGTGCGGGACTAGCGGGAGAGATTTCCTACAATGAGCAGTTCTTC. This encodes CSAGLAGEISYNEQFF.

The rearrangement links TRBV9 to TRBJ1-1, with a tentative D call TRBD1 (5 bases). CDR3 length: 16 residues. Germline V gives CDR1 SGDLS, CDR2 YYNGEE. Trimming pared 0 bases from V and 5 bases from J, leaving 17 bases between. CDR3 loop: CASSVASETAGTEAFF. CDR3 DNA sequence: TGTGCCAGCAGCGTAGCTTCGGAGACAGCAGGGACTGAAGCTTTCTTT.

The chain has TRBV20-1 and TRBJ1-1; D is undetermined. Germline V gene sequence: CDR1 DFQATT, CDR2 SNEGSKA (reference sequence). V lost 7 bases to trimming and J lost 3 bases, with 12 bases between them. CDR3 length: 12 amino acids. CDR3 loop: CSVRPQHTEAFF. As DNA, the CDR3 is TGCAGTGTCCGACCGCAGCACACTGAAGCTTTCTTT.

This clonotype was seen repeatedly, ten times or more. The chain recombines TRBV28 with TRBJ2-7; D may correspond to TRBD1 or TRBD2 (5 bases each). CDR1 MDHEN and CDR2 SYDVKM come from the germline V gene. The CDR3 is 16 amino acids. Between the trimmed V and J ends, which lost 9 bases and 0 bases, there was a span of 21 bases. CDR3 DNA sequence: TGTGCCAGTAATGAACCCGGGGCAGTTAGCTCCTACGAGCAGTACTTC. Protein sequence: CASNEPGAVSSYEQYF.

With respect to this clonotype: This may come from a read error, since a much larger clone is one base off. CDR3 amino acids: CSASAPNYEQFF. CDR3 sequence (DNA): TGCAGTGCTAGCGCTCCAAACTACGAGCAGTTCTTC. The chain links TRBV20-1 to TRBJ2-1; D gene unclear. Germline V gene lookup returns CDR1 DFQATT and CDR2 SNEGSKA (reference sequence). The CDR3 is made up of 12 amino acids. V was shortened by 3 bases and J by 10 bases, with 13 bases between the two germline ends.

This clonotype was recorded at least ten times. The chain links TRBV9 to TRBJ2-1; no definite D call. Trimming stripped 0 bases from V and 7 bases from J, with 23 bases between. This CDR3 comprises 18 residues. Germline V lookup: CDR1 SGDLS, CDR2 YYNGEE. The CDR3 nucleotides are TGTGCCAGCAGCGTAGAGGGTCCGGTAGCCACCCCTTGGAATGAGCAGTTCTTC. It specifies CASSVEGPVATPWNEQFF.

This clonotype appeared a few times. This chain links TRBV5-1 with TRBJ2-3; 9 nucleotides line up with TRBD1. After removal of 0 bases from V and 4 bases from J, the junction contained 3 bases not matched to a gene. Germline assignment: CDR1 SGHRS and CDR2 YFSETQ. The CDR3 spans 15 residues. CDR3 region: CASSLVQGASDTQYF. The CDR3 nucleotides read TGCGCCAGCAGCTTGGTACAGGGGGCATCAGATACGCAGTATTTT.

This clonotype has just a few counts. The chain couples TRBV6-5 to TRBJ1-2, with a weak D call TRBD1 (5 bases). V lost 6 bases, J lost 4 bases, and 9 bases lay in between. This CDR3 region has 12 residues. Germline values: CDR1 MNHEY, CDR2 SVGAGI. CDR3 sequence reads: CASRVGAYGYTF. CDR3 DNA sequence: TGTGCCAGCAGGGTAGGGGCCTATGGCTACACCTTC.

Here the CDR3 DNA reads TGCAGTGCTAGAGAGGGACAAGCTTTCTTT. Its protein product is CSAREGQAFF. V usage is TRBV20-1 and J usage is TRBJ1-1; a possible D gene is TRBD1 (5 bases). This CDR3 has 10 residues. The V gene lost 0 bases and the J gene lost 9 bases, with 5 bases spanning the gap. CDR1 is DFQATT and CDR2 is SNEGSKA in the germline V gene (reference sequence).

The genes are TRBV24-1 and TRBJ2-3, with 8 positions matching TRBD2. The CDR3 extends over 17 amino acids. The ends lost 9 bases at V and 2 bases at J; junction bases unmatched: 15. From germline, CDR1 is KGHDR and CDR2 SFDVKD. The CDR3 loop is CATGNSGEPPNTDTQYF. The CDR3 DNA is TGTGCCACCGGAAATAGCGGGGAACCGCCTAACACAGATACGCAGTATTTT.

This clonotype came up a few times. This chain uses TRBV12-3 or TRBV12-4 with TRBJ2-5, with a tentative D call TRBD1 (6 bases). The CDR3 extends over 15 amino acids. The V end lost 5 bases, the J end lost 1 base, and 14 bases lay between the germline ends. CDR3 sequence: CASSPQGWGQETQYF. As DNA, the CDR3 is TGTGCCAGCAGTCCACAGGGCTGGGGCCAAGAGACCCAGTACTTC.

This clonotype was recorded a few times. V and J are TRBV20-1 and TRBJ2-1; D unclear. Trimming removed 1 base at V and 5 bases at J, with 9 bases between. CDR3 length equals 13 residues. CDR1 and CDR2 from the germline V gene are DFQATT and SNEGSKA (reference sequence). The CDR3 protein is CSARGRKNNEQFF. CDR3 nucleotide sequence: TGCAGTGCTAGAGGGCGGAAGAACAATGAGCAGTTCTTC.

The J gene is TRBJ1-1, the V gene TRBV6-6, with TRBD1 identical over 9 bases. The V gene's germline CDR1 is MNHNY and CDR2 SVGAGI (reference sequence). Trimming cost V 6 bases and J 0 bases; bases outside gene matches: 11. There are 17 residues in the CDR3. The CDR3 protein is CASSKQGAPWMNTEAFF. In nucleotides, the CDR3 is TGTGCCAGCAGCAAACAGGGGGCTCCTTGGATGAACACTGAAGCTTTCTTT.

This clonotype appeared a few times. The genes are TRBV7-9 and TRBJ2-1, with D perhaps TRBD1 (5 bases). In germline, CDR1 is SEHNR, CDR2 FQNEAQ (reference sequence). V lost 5 bases and J lost 4, with 9 bases in between. CDR3 length: 13 residues. CDR3 coding DNA: TGTGCCAGCAGCGGAGACAGATACAATGAGCAGTTCTTC. It yields the protein CASSGDRYNEQFF.

This clonotype was observed a handful of times. The genes are TRBV10-3 and TRBJ2-7, with a weak D call TRBD1 (6 bases). V dropped 6 bases and J dropped 5 bases, with 14 bases sitting between them. The CDR3 is 13 residues long. Germline CDR1 is ENHRY and CDR2 is SYGVKD. In DNA, the CDR3 is TGTGCCATCAGCCCCGCAGGGGTCCACGAGCAGTACTTC. This codes for CAISPAGVHEQYF.

This clonotype was detected only a few times. V gene TRBV20-1 combines with J gene TRBJ1-1, with a tentative D call TRBD1 (6 bases). Per germline, CDR1 DFQATT and CDR2 SNEGSKA (reference sequence). This CDR3 spans 13 amino acids. V lost 8 bases and J 2 bases, leaving 15 bases between the germline ends. Here the CDR3 reads CSTGDRRNTEAFF. The CDR3 DNA sequence: TGCAGTACAGGAGACAGGCGAAACACTGAAGCTTTCTTT.

This clonotype was seen only a few times. DNA of the CDR3: TGTGCCAGCAGCTTAGGAGAAGGTTCGGCCCAGTACTTC. Its protein is CASSLGEGSAQYF. This sequence joins TRBV7-9 and TRBJ2-5; D call uncertain. Germline loops: CDR1 SEHNR, CDR2 FQNEAQ (reference sequence). The V gene lost 1 base and the J gene lost 9 bases, with 12 bases spanning the gap. The CDR3 sequence is 13 residues long. The full variable domain, its missing parts supplied by reference TRBV7-9 and TRBJ2-5, is DTGVSQNPRHKITKRGQNVTFRCDPISEHNRLYWYRQTLGQGPEFLTYFQNEAQLEKSRLLSDRFSAERPKGSFSTLEIQRTEQGDSAMYLCASSLGEGSAQYFGPGTRLLVL.

The chain employs TRBV27 and TRBJ1-5; no clear D gene. V dropped 5 bases and J dropped 2 bases, with 22 bases sitting between them. Germline V CDR1 and CDR2: MNHEY, SMNVEV (reference sequence). This CDR3 region has 18 residues. In DNA, the CDR3 is TGTGCCAGCAGTCGAAAGGCACAACCACTCCAAGGCAATCAGCCCCAGCATTTT. Protein: CASSRKAQPLQGNQPQHF.

This clonotype was picked up a small number of times. V usage is TRBV20-1 and J usage is TRBJ2-4, with D possibly being TRBD1 or TRBD2 (5 bases each). Germline loops: CDR1 DFQATT, CDR2 SNEGSKA (reference sequence). Trimming stripped 3 bases from V and 8 bases from J, with 14 bases between. This CDR3 is 13 amino acids long. Here the CDR3 reads CSASWGGGDIQYF. CDR3 nucleotide sequence: TGCAGTGCTAGTTGGGGTGGGGGAGACATTCAGTACTTC.

V is TRBV5-1 and J is TRBJ2-1; 9 nucleotides line up with TRBD1. From germline, CDR1 is SGHRS and CDR2 YFSETQ. The CDR3 is 16 residues long. V lost 1 base to trimming and J lost 8 bases; unmatched junction nucleotides: 10. The CDR3 bases are TGCGCCAGCAGCTTGCTTCCGGACAGGGGTACGGATGAGCAGTTCTTC. Translation: CASSLLPDRGTDEQFF.

This clonotype has a count of ten or more. The rearrangement links TRBV4-1 to TRBJ2-1, with 12 bases matching TRBD1. The CDR3 has 15 residues. The germline CDR1 and CDR2 sequences are MGHRA and YSYEKL. V dropped 1 base and J dropped 10; count of bases not matched to a gene: 5. The CDR3 reads CASSQAGQGASEQFF. Here the CDR3 DNA reads TGCGCCAGCAGCCAAGCGGGACAGGGGGCCTCGGAGCAGTTCTTC.

This chain links TRBV6-1 with TRBJ2-1; possibly TRBD2 for D (5 bases). The CDR3 loop spans 13 amino acids. V lost 5 bases to trimming and J lost 7 bases, with 12 bases between them. The germline gives CDR1 MNHNS, CDR2 SASEGT. CDR3 protein: CASSLSLGNEQFF. The CDR3 coding sequence is TGTGCCAGCAGTTTATCACTAGGGAATGAGCAGTTCTTC.

This clonotype has just a few counts. The chain employs TRBV29-1 and TRBJ2-3; D is undetermined. The CDR3 length is 13 residues. V lost 4 bases to trimming and J lost 2 bases, with 10 bases between them. CDR1 is SQVTM and CDR2 is ANQGSEA in the germline V gene. CDR3 nucleotides: TGCAGCGTTGCCCGAACAAACACAGATACGCAGTATTTT. Translation gives CSVARTNTDTQYF.

This chain links TRBV20-1 with TRBJ2-1; 9 bases line up with TRBD2. The CDR3 contains 12 residues. The V and J ends lost 6 bases and 8 bases, in that order; junction bases with no gene match: 5. The germline gives CDR1 DFQATT, CDR2 SNEGSKA (reference sequence). The DNA of the CDR3 is TGCAGTGCCTTAGCGGGAGACGATGAGCAGTTCTTC. Protein sequence: CSALAGDDEQFF.

This clonotype was detected only a few times. J is TRBJ2-3 and V is TRBV5-4; unclear D gene. Germline V lookup: CDR1 SGHNT, CDR2 YYREEE (reference sequence). The ends were cut back, 1 base at V and 4 bases at J, with 10 bases in the middle. The CDR3 is 14 residues long. CDR3 sequence (DNA): TGTGCCAGCAGCTTGAACAGAAGGCCAGATACGCAGTATTTT. Translating gives CASSLNRRPDTQYF.

Only one count was recorded for this clonotype. J is TRBJ2-3 and V is TRBV6-2 or TRBV6-3; 9 bases line up with TRBD2. CDR3 length equals 15 residues. CDR1 is MNHEY, CDR2 SVGEGT, per germline. Trimming took 6 bases from V and 4 from J; bases not matched to a gene: 8. The chain's CDR3 is CASRQAGGLADTQYF. DNA of the CDR3: TGTGCCAGCAGACAAGCGGGGGGACTCGCAGATACGCAGTATTTT.